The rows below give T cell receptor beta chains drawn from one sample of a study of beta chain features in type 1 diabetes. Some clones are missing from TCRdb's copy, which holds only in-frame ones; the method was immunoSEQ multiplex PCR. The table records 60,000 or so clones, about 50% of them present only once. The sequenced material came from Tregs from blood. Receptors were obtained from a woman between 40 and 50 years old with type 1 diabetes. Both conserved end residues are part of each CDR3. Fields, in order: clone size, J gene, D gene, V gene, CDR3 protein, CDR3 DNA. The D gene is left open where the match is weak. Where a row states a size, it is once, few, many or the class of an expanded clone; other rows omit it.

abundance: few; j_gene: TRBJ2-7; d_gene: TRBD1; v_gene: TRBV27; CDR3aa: CASGRTGVGFEQYF; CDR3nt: TGTGCCAGCGGGAGGACAGGGGTAGGCTTCGAGCAGTACTTC
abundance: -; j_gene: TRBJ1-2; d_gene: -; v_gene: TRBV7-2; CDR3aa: CASSYRTFGYTF; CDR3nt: TGTGCCAGCAGCTACAGGACATTTGGCTACACCTTC
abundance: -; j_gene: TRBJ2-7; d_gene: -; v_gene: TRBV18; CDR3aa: CASSPRGRGGSYEQYF; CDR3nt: TGTGCCAGCTCACCTCGGGGGCGGGGAGGGTCCTACGAGCAGTACTTC
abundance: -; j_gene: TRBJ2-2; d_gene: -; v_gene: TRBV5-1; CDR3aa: CASSPTSGELFF; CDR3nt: TGCGCCAGCAGCCCCACTTCCGGGGAGCTGTTTTTT
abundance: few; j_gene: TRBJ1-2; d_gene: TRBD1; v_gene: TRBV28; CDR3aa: CASSFGGQGHGYTF; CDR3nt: TGTGCCAGCAGTTTTGGGGGACAGGGCCATGGCTACACCTTC
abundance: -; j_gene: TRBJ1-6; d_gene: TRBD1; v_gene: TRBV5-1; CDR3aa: CASSPGQGNSPLHF; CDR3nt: TGCGCCAGCAGCCCAGGACAGGGGAATTCACCCCTCCACTTT
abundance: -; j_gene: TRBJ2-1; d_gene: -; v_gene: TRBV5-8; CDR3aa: CASSFTGYNEQFF; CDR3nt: TGTGCCAGCAGCTTCACAGGGTACAATGAGCAGTTCTTC
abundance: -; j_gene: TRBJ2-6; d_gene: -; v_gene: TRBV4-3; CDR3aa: CASSQVWASGANVLTF; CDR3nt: TGCGCCAGCAGCCAAGTATGGGCCTCTGGGGCCAACGTCCTGACTTTC
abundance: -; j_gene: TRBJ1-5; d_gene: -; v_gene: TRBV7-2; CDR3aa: CASSMGSKPQHF; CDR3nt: TGTGCCAGCAGCATGGGCAGTAAGCCCCAGCATTTT
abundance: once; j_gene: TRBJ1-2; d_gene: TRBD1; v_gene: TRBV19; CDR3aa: CASKDHRGRRYGYTF; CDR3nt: TGTGCCAGTAAGGACCACAGGGGGAGGAGGTATGGCTACACCTTC
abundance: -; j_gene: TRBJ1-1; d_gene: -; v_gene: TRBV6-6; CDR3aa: CASRLIQGTNTEAFF; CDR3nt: TGTGCCAGCAGACTCATTCAGGGGACCAACACTGAAGCTTTCTTT
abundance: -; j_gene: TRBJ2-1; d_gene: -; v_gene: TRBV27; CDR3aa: CASRHQLPGTLNYNEQFF; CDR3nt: TGTGCCAGCAGGCATCAGCTCCCCGGGACACTCAATTACAATGAGCAGTTCTTC
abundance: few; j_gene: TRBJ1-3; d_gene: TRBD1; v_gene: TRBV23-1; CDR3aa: CASSQPLDRAGNTIYF; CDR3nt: TGCGCCAGCAGTCAACCCCTGGACAGGGCCGGAAACACCATATATTTT
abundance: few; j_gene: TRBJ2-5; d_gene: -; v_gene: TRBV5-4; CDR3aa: CASSLQGVQETQYF; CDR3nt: TGTGCCAGCAGCTTACAGGGAGTCCAAGAGACCCAGTACTTC
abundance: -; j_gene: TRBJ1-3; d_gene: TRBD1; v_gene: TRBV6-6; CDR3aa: CASSYGDRGNTIYF; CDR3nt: TGTGCCAGCAGTTACGGGGACAGGGGAAACACCATATATTTT
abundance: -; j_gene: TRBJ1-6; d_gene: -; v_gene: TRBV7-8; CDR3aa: CASSPRPQGMGSPLHF; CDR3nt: TGTGCCAGCAGCCCCCGACCTCAGGGGATGGGTTCACCCCTCCACTTT
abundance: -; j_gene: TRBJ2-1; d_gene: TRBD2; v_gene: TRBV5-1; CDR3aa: CASSFTLTSGSYNEQFF; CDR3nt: TGCGCCAGCAGCTTCACCCTGACTAGCGGCTCCTACAATGAGCAGTTCTTC
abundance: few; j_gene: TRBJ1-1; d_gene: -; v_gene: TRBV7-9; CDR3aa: CASSPLTGYTEAFF; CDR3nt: TGTGCCAGCAGCCCACTCACAGGGTACACTGAAGCTTTCTTT
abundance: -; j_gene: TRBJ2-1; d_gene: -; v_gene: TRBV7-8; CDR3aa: CASSREAYEQFF; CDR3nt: TGTGCCAGCAGCCGCGAAGCCTATGAGCAGTTCTTC
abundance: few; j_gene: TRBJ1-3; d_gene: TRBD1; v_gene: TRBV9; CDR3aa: CASSVTGAGESGNTIYF; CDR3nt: TGTGCCAGCAGCGTGACAGGGGCCGGGGAATCTGGAAACACCATATATTTT
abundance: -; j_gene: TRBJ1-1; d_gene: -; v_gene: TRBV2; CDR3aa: CASSVRGNTEAFF; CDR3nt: TGTGCCAGCAGTGTAAGGGGGAACACTGAAGCTTTCTTT
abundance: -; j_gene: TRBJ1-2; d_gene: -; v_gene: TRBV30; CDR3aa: CAWSPGIGYTF; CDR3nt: TGTGCCTGGAGTCCAGGGATTGGCTACACCTTC
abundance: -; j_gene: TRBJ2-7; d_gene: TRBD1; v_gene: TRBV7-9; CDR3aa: CASSRTGTGTYEQYF; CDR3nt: TGTGCCAGCAGCAGGACCGGGACAGGGACCTACGAGCAGTACTTC
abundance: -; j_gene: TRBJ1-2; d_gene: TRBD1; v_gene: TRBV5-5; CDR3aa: CASTTGWVEGYGYTF; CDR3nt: TGTGCCAGCACGACAGGGTGGGTCGAGGGATATGGCTACACCTTC
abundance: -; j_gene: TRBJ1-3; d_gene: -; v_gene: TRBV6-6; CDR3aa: CASSLYESSGNTIYF; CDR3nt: TGTGCCAGCAGTTTATATGAGAGCTCTGGAAACACCATATATTTT
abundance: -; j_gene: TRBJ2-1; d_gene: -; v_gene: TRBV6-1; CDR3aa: CASSRQFLYNEQFF; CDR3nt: TGTGCCAGCAGTCGACAGTTCCTCTACAATGAGCAGTTCTTC
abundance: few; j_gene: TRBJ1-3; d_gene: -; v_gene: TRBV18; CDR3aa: CASSPPGDSSGNTIYF; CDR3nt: TGTGCCAGCTCACCACCGGGCGACAGCTCTGGAAACACCATATATTTT
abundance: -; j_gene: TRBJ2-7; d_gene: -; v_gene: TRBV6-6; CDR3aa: CASSRTVDEQYF; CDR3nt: TGTGCCAGCAGCCGGACAGTGGACGAGCAGTACTTC
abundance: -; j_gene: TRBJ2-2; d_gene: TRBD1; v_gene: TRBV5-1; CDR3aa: CASSPGTGGHTGELFF; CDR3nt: TGCGCCAGCAGCCCCGGGACAGGGGGTCACACCGGGGAGCTGTTTTTT
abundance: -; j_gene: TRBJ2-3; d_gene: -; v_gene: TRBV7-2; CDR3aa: CASSLSLASTDTQYF; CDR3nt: TGTGCCAGCAGCTTAAGCTTAGCGAGCACAGATACGCAGTATTTT
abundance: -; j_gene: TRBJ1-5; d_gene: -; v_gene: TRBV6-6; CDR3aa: CASRSGNQPQHF; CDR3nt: TGTGCCAGCCGCTCAGGTAATCAGCCCCAGCATTTT
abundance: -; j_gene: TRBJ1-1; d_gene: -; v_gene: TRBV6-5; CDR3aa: CASSLGGGTNTEAFF; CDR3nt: TGTGCCAGCAGTCTGGGGGGAGGAACGAACACTGAAGCTTTCTTT
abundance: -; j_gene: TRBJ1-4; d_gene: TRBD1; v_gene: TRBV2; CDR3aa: CASSVGQNNEKLFF; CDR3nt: TGTGCCAGCAGTGTGGGACAGAATAATGAAAAACTGTTTTTT
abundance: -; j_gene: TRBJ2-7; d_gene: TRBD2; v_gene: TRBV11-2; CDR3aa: CASSLTSGSSYEQYF; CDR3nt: TGTGCCAGCAGCTTAACTAGCGGGAGCTCCTACGAGCAGTACTTC
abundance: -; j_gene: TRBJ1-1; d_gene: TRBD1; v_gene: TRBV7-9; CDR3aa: CASSQATGSTEAFF; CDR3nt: TGCGCCAGCAGCCAGGCGACAGGGAGCACTGAAGCTTTCTTT
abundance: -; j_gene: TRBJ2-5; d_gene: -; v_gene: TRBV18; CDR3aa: CASSPGHQETQYF; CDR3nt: TGTGCCAGCTCCCCAGGGCACCAAGAGACCCAGTACTTC
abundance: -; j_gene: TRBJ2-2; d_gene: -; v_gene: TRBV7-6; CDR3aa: CASSFQIAVNTGELFF; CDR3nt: TGTGCCAGCAGCTTCCAGATAGCGGTTAACACCGGGGAGCTGTTTTTT
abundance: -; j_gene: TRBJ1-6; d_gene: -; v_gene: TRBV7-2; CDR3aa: CASRSRGHSPLHF; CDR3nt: TGTGCCAGCAGGTCCAGGGGTCATTCACCCCTCCACTTT
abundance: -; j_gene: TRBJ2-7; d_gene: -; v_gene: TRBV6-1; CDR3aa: CASTRDTLLYEQYF; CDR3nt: TGTGCCAGCACCCGGGACACTCTCCTTTACGAGCAGTACTTC
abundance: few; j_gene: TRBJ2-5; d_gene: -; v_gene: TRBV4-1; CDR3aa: CASSPRDGETQYF; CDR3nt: TGCGCCAGCAGCCCGAGGGATGGTGAGACCCAGTACTTC
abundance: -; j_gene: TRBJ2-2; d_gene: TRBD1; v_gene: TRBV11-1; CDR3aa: CASSLGTGATGELFF; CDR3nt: TGTGCCAGCAGCTTAGGGACAGGGGCCACCGGGGAGCTGTTTTTT
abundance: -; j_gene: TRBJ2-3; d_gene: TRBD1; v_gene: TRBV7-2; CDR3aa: CASSRYLPGQGTDTQYF; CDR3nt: TGCGCCAGCAGCCGGTACCTACCGGGACAGGGCACAGATACGCAGTATTTT
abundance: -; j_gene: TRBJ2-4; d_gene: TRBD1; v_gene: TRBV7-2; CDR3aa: CASSRSRGQGNIQYF; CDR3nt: TGTGCCAGCAGCAGGAGTAGGGGACAGGGTAACATTCAGTACTTC
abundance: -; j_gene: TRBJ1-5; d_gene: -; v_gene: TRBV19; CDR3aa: CASSMDGRGKPQHF; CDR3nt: TGTGCCAGTAGTATGGACGGCCGAGGGAAGCCCCAGCATTTT
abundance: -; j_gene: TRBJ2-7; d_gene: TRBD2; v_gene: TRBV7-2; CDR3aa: CASSSPPSGSLYEQYF; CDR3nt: TGTGCCAGCAGCTCGCCCCCTAGCGGGAGCCTTTACGAGCAGTACTTC
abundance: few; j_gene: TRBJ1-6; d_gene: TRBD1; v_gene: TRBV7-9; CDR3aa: CASSSDRGYSPLHF; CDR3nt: TGTGCCAGCAGTTCGGACAGGGGCTATTCACCCCTCCACTTT
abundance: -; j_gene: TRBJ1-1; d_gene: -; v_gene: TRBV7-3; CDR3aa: CASSLSQVSVNTEAFF; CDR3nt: TGTGCCAGCAGCTTAAGTCAGGTATCGGTGAACACTGAAGCTTTCTTT